This is a list of T cell receptor beta chains from one sample in a study of shared clonotypes between healthy human individuals. Using immunoSEQ multiplex PCR, the repertoire was profiled, and TCRdb retains in-frame clones only, with some absent. This table holds millions of clones, approximately 90% found once. The specimen sequenced was naive CD4+ T cells sorted from blood. The origin of the receptors is a man younger than 30 in good health. Each CDR3 is given with its conserved first and last residue. The order of the fields is CDR3 DNA, CDR3 protein, clone size, V gene, D gene, J gene. The D gene is left open where the match is weak. Not all rows give a size; the values are once, few, many and, for expanded clones, a class.

TGCGCCAGCAGCCCAGGGGAGCGGGGCGGGCAGGGAGGTGGGACCCAGTACTTC	CASSPGERGGQGGGTQYF	-	TRBV4-3	-	TRBJ2-5
TGTGCCAGCTCATTGACAGTAAGCGAGCAGTACTTC	CASSLTVSEQYF	-	TRBV18	-	TRBJ2-7
TGCGCCAGCAGCCACGACAGGTATGCTAACTATGGCTACACCTTC	CASSHDRYANYGYTF	-	TRBV4-3	-	TRBJ1-2
TGTGCCAGAAGCGGGTTAGCGGGGAGCTTCGGGACCCAGTACTTC	CARSGLAGSFGTQYF	once	TRBV5-3	TRBD2	TRBJ2-5
TGTGCCAGCAGTGGGACGGTGAACTATGGCTACACCTTC	CASSGTVNYGYTF	-	TRBV6-1	-	TRBJ1-2
TGTGCCAGCAGCCCGGGGACAGGTGGCACAGATACGCAGTATTTT	CASSPGTGGTDTQYF	-	TRBV5-4	TRBD1	TRBJ2-3
TGTGCCAGCAGTACCCTCAGGGCTAGACTAGCGTCAGATACGCAGTATTTT	CASSTLRARLASDTQYF	-	TRBV27	TRBD2	TRBJ2-3
TGTGCCATCAGTGGGCAGGCTCGCTACGAGCAGTACTTC	CAISGQARYEQYF	-	TRBV10-3	-	TRBJ2-7
TGTGCCAGCTCACCAATTGATCGGGTAAAACTGTTTTTT	CASSPIDRVKLFF	-	TRBV18	-	TRBJ1-4
TGTGCCAGTAGTATACGGATTTTTGCAACTAATGAAAAACTGTTTTTT	CASSIRIFATNEKLFF	once	TRBV19	-	TRBJ1-4
TGTGCCAGCAGCTGGGGACTAGCGGGGGGGCCTGAAGAGACCCAGTACTTC	CASSWGLAGGPEETQYF	-	TRBV7-8	TRBD2	TRBJ2-5
TGTGCCAGCAGCGTAGGGTGGAGTGGGGATTCACCCCTCCACTTT	CASSVGWSGDSPLHF	-	TRBV9	-	TRBJ1-6
TGTGCCAGCAGCCCGACAGGGGCGAACACTGAAGCTTTCTTT	CASSPTGANTEAFF	-	TRBV28	TRBD1	TRBJ1-1
TGCGCCAGCAGTGAGGGGCAGGCCACCGGGGAGCTGTTTTTT	CASSEGQATGELFF	-	TRBV10-1	-	TRBJ2-2
TGCGCCAGCAGCATTCAGGGTTTGGACCTACCAGGGGACCCTTACTTC	CASSIQGLDLPGDPYF	-	TRBV5-1	-	TRBJ2-7
TGTGCCAGCACCGACATGTCCTATAATTCACCCCTCCACTTT	CASTDMSYNSPLHF	-	TRBV6-1	-	TRBJ1-6